This T cell receptor beta chain originates from a study of cytomegalovirus exposure and HLA in healthy donors. Overall study context: There were approximately 81 million unique TCRs (from HLA-typed donors) in an early data release. Findings and limits, study-wide: Later work associated around 18,000 TCR beta sequences with HLA alleles at 0.05 false discovery rate. Across HLA loci, a later analysis found differing TCR association rates, with DRB1 most and HLA-C fewest.

Both 60 Vbeta primers and 13 Jbeta primers went into the PCR. Method: immunoSEQ multiplex PCR; TCRdb's copy keeps in-frame clones and lacks some. The sample consists of some 170,000 clones, about four fifths of them appearing once. V shed 5 bases and J shed 8 bases, with 15 bases lying between them. This CDR3 region has 12 residues. Germline-derived CDR1 and CDR2 are GTSNPN and SVGIG (reference sequence). As regards this clone: Antigen: not known.

The receptor was isolated from a woman between 18 and 30 years old in good health and CMV-seropositive. The sample consisted of PBMCs. The chain combines TRBV30 with TRBJ1-2, with D perhaps matching TRBD1 (6 bases). The CDR3 DNA reads as TGTGCCTGGTACAGGGACCGCGTAGGCTACACCTTC. Protein product: CAWYRDRVGYTF.